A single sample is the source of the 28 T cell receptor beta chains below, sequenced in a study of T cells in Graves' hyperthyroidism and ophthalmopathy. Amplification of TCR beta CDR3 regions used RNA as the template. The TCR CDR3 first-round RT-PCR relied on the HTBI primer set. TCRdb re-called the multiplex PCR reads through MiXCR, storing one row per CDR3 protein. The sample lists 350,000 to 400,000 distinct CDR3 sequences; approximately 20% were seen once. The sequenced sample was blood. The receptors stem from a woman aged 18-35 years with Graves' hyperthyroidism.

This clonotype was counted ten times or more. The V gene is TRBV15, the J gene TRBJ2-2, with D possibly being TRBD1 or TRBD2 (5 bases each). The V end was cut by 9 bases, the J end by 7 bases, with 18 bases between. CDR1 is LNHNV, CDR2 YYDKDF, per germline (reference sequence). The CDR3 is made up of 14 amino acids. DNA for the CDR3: TGTGCCACTGTTCAAAGCCGGGGCCTCGGGGAGCTGTTTTTT. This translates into CATVQSRGLGELFF.

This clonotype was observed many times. The chain's CDR3 is CAISESTYNYGYTF. The CDR3 DNA sequence: TGTGCCATCAGTGAGTCAACCTATAACTATGGCTACACCTTC. The chain joins TRBV10-3 to TRBJ1-2; D gene ambiguous. Germline V CDR1 and CDR2: ENHRY, SYGVKD. Trimming cost V 0 bases and J 1 base, with 6 bases left between them. The CDR3 loop spans 14 amino acids.

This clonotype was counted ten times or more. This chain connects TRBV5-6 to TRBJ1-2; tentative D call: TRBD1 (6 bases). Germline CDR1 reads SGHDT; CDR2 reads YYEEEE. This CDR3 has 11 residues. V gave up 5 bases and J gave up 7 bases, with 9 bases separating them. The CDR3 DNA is TGTGCCAGCAGTTTACAGGGTGGCTACACCTTC. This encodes CASSLQGGYTF.

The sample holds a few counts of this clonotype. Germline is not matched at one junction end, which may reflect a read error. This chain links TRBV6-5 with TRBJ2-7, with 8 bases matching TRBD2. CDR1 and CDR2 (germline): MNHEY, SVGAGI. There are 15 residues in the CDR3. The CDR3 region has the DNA TGTGCCAGCAGTTACCTTAGCGGGAAGCCCTACGAGCGGTACTTC. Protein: CASSYLSGKPYERYF.

The CDR3 bases are TGCGCCAGCAGATACGAAACGGACAGACAGGGGACGGCTGAAGCTTTCTTT. This gives the protein CASRYETDRQGTAEAFF. This sequence joins TRBV4-1 and TRBJ1-1; 8 nucleotides agree with TRBD1. The CDR3 sequence is 17 residues long. Germline lookup yields CDR1 MGHRA and CDR2 YSYEKL. V shed 6 bases and J 6 bases; nucleotides not matched to a gene: 18.

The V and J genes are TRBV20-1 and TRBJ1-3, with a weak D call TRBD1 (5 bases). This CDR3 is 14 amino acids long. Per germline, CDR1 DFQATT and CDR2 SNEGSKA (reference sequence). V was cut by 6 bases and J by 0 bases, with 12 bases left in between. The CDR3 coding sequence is TGCAGTGCCTCGGACACCCGCTCTGGAAACACCATATATTTT. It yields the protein CSASDTRSGNTIYF.

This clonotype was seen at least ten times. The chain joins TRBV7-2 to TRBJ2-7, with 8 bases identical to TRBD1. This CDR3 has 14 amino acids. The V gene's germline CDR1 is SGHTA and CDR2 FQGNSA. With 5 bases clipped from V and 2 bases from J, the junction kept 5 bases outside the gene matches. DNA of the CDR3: TGTGCCAGCAGCCGCGGACAGGGCACCTACGAGCAGTACTTC. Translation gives CASSRGQGTYEQYF. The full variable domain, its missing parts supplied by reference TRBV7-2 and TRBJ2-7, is GAGVSQSPSNKVTEKGKDVELRCDPISGHTALYWYRQSLGQGLEFLIYFQGNSAPDKSGLPSDRFSAERTGGSVSTLTIQRTQQEDSAVYLCASSRGQGTYEQYFGPGTRLTVT.

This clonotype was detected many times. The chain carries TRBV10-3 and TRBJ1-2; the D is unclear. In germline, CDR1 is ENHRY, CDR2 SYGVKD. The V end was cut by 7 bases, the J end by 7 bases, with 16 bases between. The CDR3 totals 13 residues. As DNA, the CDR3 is TGTGCCATCAAGGGAGAAGGGAGAGGTGGCTACACCTTC. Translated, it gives CAIKGEGRGGYTF.

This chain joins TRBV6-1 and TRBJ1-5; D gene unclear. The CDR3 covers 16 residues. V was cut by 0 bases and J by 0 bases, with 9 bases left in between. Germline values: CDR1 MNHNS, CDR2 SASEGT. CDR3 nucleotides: TGTGCCAGCAGTGAAGCTCTCGGGTTTAGCAATCAGCCCCAGCATTTT. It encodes CASSEALGFSNQPQHF.

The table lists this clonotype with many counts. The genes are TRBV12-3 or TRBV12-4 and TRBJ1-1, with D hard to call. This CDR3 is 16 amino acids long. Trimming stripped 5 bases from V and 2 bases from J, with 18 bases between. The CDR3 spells CASSPPGAGVNTEAFF. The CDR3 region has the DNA TGTGCCAGCAGTCCCCCGGGTGCGGGCGTAAACACTGAAGCTTTCTTT.

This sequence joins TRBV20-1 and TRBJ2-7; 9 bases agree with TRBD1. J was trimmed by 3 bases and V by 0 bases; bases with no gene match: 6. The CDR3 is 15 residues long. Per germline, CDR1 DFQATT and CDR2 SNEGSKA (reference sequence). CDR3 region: CSARDLGQGVYEQYF. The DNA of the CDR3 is TGCAGTGCTAGAGATCTGGGACAGGGAGTCTACGAGCAGTACTTC.

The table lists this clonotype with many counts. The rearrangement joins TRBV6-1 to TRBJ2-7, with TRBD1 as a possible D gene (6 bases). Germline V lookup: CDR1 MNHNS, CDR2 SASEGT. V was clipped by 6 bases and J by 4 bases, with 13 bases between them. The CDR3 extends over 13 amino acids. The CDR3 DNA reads TGTGCCAGCAGCTTCGACAGGAGTTACGAGCAGTACTTC. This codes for CASSFDRSYEQYF.

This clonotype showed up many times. The CDR3 nucleotides read TGTGCCAGCAGTGAAGAGACCCAGTACTTC. Its translation is CASSEETQYF. V and J are TRBV2 and TRBJ2-5, with unresolved D. The V gene's germline CDR1 is SNHLY and CDR2 FYNNEI. This CDR3 has 10 residues. Trimming pared 1 base from V and 6 bases from J, leaving 0 bases between.

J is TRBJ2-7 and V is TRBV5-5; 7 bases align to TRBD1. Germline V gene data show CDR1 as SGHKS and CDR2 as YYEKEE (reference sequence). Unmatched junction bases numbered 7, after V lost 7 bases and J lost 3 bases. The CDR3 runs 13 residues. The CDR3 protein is CASQLRQGYEQYF. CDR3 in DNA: TGTGCCAGCCAACTCCGACAGGGCTACGAGCAGTACTTC.

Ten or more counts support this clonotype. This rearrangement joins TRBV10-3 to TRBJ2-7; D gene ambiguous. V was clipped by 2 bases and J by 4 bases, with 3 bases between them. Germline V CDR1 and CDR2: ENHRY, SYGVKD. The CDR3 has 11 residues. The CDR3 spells CAISEGYEQYF. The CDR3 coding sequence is TGTGCCATCAGTGAGGGTTACGAGCAGTACTTC.

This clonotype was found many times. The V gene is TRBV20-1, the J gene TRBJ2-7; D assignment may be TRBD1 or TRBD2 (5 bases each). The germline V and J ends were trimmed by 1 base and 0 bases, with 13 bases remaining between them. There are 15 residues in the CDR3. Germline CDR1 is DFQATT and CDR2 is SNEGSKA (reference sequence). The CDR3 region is CSARALGTDSYEQYF. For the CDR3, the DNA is TGCAGTGCTAGAGCATTGGGGACGGACTCCTACGAGCAGTACTTC.

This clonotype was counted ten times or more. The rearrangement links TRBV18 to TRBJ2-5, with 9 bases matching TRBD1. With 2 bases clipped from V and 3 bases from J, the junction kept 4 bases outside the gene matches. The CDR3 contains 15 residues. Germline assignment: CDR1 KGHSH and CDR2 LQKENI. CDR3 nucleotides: TGTGCCAGCTCACCAAGCGGGACAGGGAAAGAGACCCAGTACTTC. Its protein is CASSPSGTGKETQYF.

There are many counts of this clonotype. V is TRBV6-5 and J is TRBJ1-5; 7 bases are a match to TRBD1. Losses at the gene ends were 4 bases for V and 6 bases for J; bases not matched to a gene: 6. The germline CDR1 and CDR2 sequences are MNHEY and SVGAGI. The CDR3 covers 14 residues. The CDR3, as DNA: TGTGCCAGCAGTTTGACAGGGAGCCGTCAGCCCCAGCATTTT. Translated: CASSLTGSRQPQHF.

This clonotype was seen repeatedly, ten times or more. The CDR3 DNA follows: TGTGCCTGGAGTCGGCGCAAGGACTATGGCTACACCTTC. As protein: CAWSRRKDYGYTF. The rearrangement uses TRBV30 and TRBJ1-2; D remains ambiguous. Germline-derived CDR1 and CDR2 are GTSNPN and SVGIG (reference sequence). The CDR3 runs 13 residues. Trimming pared 2 bases from V and 3 bases from J, leaving 10 bases between.

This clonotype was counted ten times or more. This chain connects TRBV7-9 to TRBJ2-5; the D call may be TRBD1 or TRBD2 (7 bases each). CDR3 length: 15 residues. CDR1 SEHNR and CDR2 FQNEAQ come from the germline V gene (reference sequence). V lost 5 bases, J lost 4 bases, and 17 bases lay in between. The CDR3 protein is CASSHTDREGETQYF. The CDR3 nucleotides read TGTGCCAGCAGCCACACCGACAGGGAGGGAGAGACCCAGTACTTC.

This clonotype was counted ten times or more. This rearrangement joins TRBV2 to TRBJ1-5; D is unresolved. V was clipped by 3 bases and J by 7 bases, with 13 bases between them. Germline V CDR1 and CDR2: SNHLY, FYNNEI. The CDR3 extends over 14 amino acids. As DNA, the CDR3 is TGTGCCAGCAGTGAGCCCCCCCGGGGACAGCCCCAGCATTTT. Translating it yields CASSEPPRGQPQHF. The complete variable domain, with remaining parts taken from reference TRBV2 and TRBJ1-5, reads EPEVTQTPSHQVTQMGQEVILRCVPISNHLYFYWYRQILGQKVEFLVSFYNNEISEKSEIFDDQFSVERPDGSNFTLKIRSTKLEDSAMYFCASSEPPRGQPQHFGDGTRLSIL.

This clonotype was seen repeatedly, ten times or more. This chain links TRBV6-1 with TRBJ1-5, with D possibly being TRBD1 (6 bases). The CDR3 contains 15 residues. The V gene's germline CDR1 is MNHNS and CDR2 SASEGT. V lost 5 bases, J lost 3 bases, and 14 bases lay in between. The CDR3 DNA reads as TGTGCCAGCAGTCCGCTAACAGGGACCAATCAGCCCCAGCATTTT. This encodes CASSPLTGTNQPQHF.

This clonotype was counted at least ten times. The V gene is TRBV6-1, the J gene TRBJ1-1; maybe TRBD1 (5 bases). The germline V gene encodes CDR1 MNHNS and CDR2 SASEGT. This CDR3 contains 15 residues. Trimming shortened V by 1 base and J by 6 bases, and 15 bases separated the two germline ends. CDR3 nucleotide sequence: TGTGCCAGCAGTGAAGTAGGGGTCGTCTGGGCTGAAGCTTTCTTT. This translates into CASSEVGVVWAEAFF.

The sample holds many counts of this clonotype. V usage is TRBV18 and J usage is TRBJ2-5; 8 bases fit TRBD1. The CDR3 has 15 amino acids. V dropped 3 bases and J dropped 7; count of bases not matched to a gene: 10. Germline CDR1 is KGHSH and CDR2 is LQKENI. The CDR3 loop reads CASSPPGQARRTQYF. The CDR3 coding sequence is TGTGCCAGCTCACCTCCGGGACAGGCAAGGAGGACCCAGTACTTC.

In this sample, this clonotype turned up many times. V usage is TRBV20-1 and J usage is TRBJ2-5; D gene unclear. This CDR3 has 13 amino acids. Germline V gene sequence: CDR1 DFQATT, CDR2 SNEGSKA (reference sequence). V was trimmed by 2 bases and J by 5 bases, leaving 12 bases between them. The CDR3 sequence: CSARRNERETQYF. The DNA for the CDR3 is TGCAGTGCTAGACGCAACGAGAGGGAGACCCAGTACTTC.

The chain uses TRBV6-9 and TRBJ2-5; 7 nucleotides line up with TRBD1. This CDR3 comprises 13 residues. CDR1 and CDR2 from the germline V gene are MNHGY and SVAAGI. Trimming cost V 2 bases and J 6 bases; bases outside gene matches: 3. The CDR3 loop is CASSYVQGKTQYF. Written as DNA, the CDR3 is TGTGCCAGCAGTTATGTACAGGGGAAGACCCAGTACTTC.

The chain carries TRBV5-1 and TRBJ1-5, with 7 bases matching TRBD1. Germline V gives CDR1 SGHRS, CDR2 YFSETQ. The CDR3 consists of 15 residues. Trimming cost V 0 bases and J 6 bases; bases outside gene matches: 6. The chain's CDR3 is CASSLEGAGAQPQHF. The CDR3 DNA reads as TGCGCCAGCAGCTTGGAGGGGGCGGGGGCTCAGCCCCAGCATTTT.

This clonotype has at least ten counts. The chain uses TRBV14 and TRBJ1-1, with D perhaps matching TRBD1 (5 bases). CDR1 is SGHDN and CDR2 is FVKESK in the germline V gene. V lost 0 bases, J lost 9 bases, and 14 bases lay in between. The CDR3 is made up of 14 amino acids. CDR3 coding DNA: TGTGCCAGCAGCCAAGATAGGGCGTGGGGACAAGCTTTCTTT. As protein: CASSQDRAWGQAFF.